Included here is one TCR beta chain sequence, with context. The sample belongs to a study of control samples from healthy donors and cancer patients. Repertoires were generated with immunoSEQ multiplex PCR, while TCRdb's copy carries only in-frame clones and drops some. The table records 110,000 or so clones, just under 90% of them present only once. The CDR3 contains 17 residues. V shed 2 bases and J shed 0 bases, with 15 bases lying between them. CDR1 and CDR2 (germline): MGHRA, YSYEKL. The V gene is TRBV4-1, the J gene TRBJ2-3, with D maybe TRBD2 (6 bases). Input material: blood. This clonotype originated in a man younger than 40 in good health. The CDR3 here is CASSQYGGATSTDTQYF. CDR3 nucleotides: TGCGCCAGCAGCCAATACGGGGGAGCTACTAGCACAGATACGCAGTATTTT.